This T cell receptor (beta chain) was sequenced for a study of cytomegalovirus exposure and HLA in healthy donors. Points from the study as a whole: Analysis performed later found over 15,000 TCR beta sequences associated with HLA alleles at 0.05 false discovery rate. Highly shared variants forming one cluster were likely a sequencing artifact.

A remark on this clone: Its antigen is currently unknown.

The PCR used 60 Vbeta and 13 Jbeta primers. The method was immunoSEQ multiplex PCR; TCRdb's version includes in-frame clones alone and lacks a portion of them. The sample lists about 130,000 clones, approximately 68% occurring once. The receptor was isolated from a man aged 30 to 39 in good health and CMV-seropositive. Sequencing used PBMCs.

In DNA, the CDR3 is TGTGCCAGGGTCCCAGGGTCGGTCTACGAGCAGTACTTC. Translated, it gives CARVPGSVYEQYF. The chain employs TRBV6-4 and TRBJ2-7, with a weak D call TRBD1 (5 bases). CDR3 size: 13 residues. Germline assignment: CDR1 MRHNA and CDR2 SNTAGT. The V and J ends lost 9 bases and 3 bases respectively, with 15 bases between them.